The rows below give T cell receptor beta chains drawn from one sample of a study of T cells after posttransplantation cyclophosphamide. TCRdb's copy holds only in-frame clones and misses some; the assay was immunoSEQ multiplex PCR. The repertoire holds 9,000 to 15,000 clones, about 2.1% seen once, with about a sixth in the top ten. The sample consisted of PBMCs, taken after allogeneic stem cell transplant with posttransplant cyclophosphamide. The source of these receptors is a male patient aged 30 to 40 who received an allogeneic stem cell transplant from a related donor, was CMV-positive, and had no GVHD. Some of the T cells might come from the graft donor. The CDR3 runs from the conserved cysteine through the conserved F or W. The D gene is left open where the match is weak. Clone size is given for some rows only: seen once, a few or many times, or a class if the clone is expanded.

j_gene: TRBJ1-5; v_gene: TRBV6-5; abundance: NA; d_gene: NA; CDR3aa: CASSYREGQPQHF; CDR3nt: TGTGCCAGCAGTTACAGGGAGGGTCAGCCCCAGCATTTT
j_gene: TRBJ2-7; v_gene: TRBV29-1; abundance: few; d_gene: TRBD1; CDR3aa: CSAGQGGDEQYF; CDR3nt: TGCAGCGCCGGACAGGGGGGCGACGAGCAGTACTTC
j_gene: TRBJ1-5; v_gene: TRBV2; abundance: NA; d_gene: TRBD1; CDR3aa: CASSGTGGNQPQHF; CDR3nt: TGTGCCAGCAGCGGGACAGGGGGGAATCAGCCCCAGCATTTT
j_gene: TRBJ1-1; v_gene: TRBV18; abundance: few; d_gene: TRBD1; CDR3aa: CASSRTGRGGSMNTEAFF; CDR3nt: TGTGCCAGCTCACGGACAGGGAGAGGCGGGAGCATGAACACTGAAGCTTTCTTT
j_gene: TRBJ1-5; v_gene: TRBV5-4; abundance: NA; d_gene: TRBD1; CDR3aa: CAGSNTGGQPQHF; CDR3nt: TGTGCCGGGTCAAATACAGGGGGGCAGCCCCAGCATTTT
j_gene: TRBJ2-7; v_gene: TRBV28; abundance: NA; d_gene: NA; CDR3aa: CASSSPTTTTRSEQYF; CDR3nt: TGTGCCAGCAGTTCCCCGACCACTACTACGAGGAGCGAGCAGTACTTC
j_gene: TRBJ2-1; v_gene: TRBV10-3; abundance: NA; d_gene: NA; CDR3aa: CAISVSDEQFF; CDR3nt: TGTGCCATCAGTGTGTCCGATGAGCAGTTCTTC
j_gene: TRBJ1-2; v_gene: TRBV4-1; abundance: NA; d_gene: NA; CDR3aa: CASSRREANYGYTF; CDR3nt: TGCGCCAGCAGCCGTCGGGAAGCTAACTATGGCTACACCTTC
j_gene: TRBJ2-7; v_gene: TRBV5-6; abundance: NA; d_gene: TRBD1; CDR3aa: CASSFGPGQTYEQYF; CDR3nt: TGTGCCAGCAGCTTTGGACCGGGACAGACCTACGAGCAGTACTTC
j_gene: TRBJ2-5; v_gene: TRBV7-8; abundance: few; d_gene: TRBD1; CDR3aa: CASSFWETGLQVSQYF; CDR3nt: TGTGCCAGCAGCTTCTGGGAGACAGGGTTACAAGTTTCCCAGTACTTC
j_gene: TRBJ2-2; v_gene: TRBV28; abundance: few; d_gene: TRBD2; CDR3aa: CASRVETSGTGELFF; CDR3nt: TGTGCCAGCAGGGTGGAGACTAGCGGGACCGGGGAGCTGTTTTTT
j_gene: TRBJ1-5; v_gene: TRBV27; abundance: few; d_gene: NA; CDR3aa: CASSPIGRAVINQPQHF; CDR3nt: TGTGCCAGCAGCCCGATTGGGAGGGCGGTGATAAATCAGCCCCAGCATTTT
j_gene: TRBJ2-7; v_gene: TRBV6-6; abundance: few; d_gene: NA; CDR3aa: CASSYTGYEQYF; CDR3nt: TGTGCCAGCAGTTACACCGGGTACGAGCAGTACTTC
j_gene: TRBJ2-1; v_gene: TRBV11-2; abundance: NA; d_gene: TRBD1; CDR3aa: CASRTGDNEQFF; CDR3nt: TGTGCCAGCAGAACAGGGGACAATGAGCAGTTCTTC
j_gene: TRBJ1-4; v_gene: TRBV19; abundance: NA; d_gene: NA; CDR3aa: CASSIGGSNEKLFF; CDR3nt: TGTGCCAGTAGTATCGGGGGGAGTAATGAAAAACTGTTTTTT
j_gene: TRBJ1-3; v_gene: TRBV13; abundance: few; d_gene: NA; CDR3aa: CASNRRSGNTIYF; CDR3nt: TGTGCCAGCAACAGACGCTCTGGAAACACCATATATTTT
j_gene: TRBJ2-3; v_gene: TRBV5-4; abundance: few; d_gene: TRBD2; CDR3aa: CASSFGRMGADTQYF; CDR3nt: TGTGCCAGCAGCTTCGGGAGGATGGGGGCAGATACGCAGTATTTT
j_gene: TRBJ2-3; v_gene: TRBV19; abundance: NA; d_gene: NA; CDR3aa: CASSMQGTDTQYF; CDR3nt: TGTGCCAGTAGTATGCAGGGCACAGATACGCAGTATTTT
j_gene: TRBJ1-1; v_gene: TRBV7-9; abundance: few; d_gene: NA; CDR3aa: CASSPTTLPNTEAFF; CDR3nt: TGTGCCAGCAGCCCAACAACCCTCCCGAACACTGAAGCTTTCTTT
j_gene: TRBJ2-7; v_gene: TRBV6-7; abundance: few; d_gene: NA; CDR3aa: CASCLRRAVYEQYF; CDR3nt: TGTGCCAGCTGCCTTAGGAGGGCCGTTTACGAGCAGTACTTC
j_gene: TRBJ1-1; v_gene: TRBV27; abundance: few; d_gene: NA; CDR3aa: CASSFERHNTEAFF; CDR3nt: TGTGCCAGCAGTTTTGAGAGACACAACACTGAAGCTTTCTTT
j_gene: TRBJ1-1; v_gene: TRBV11-1; abundance: NA; d_gene: NA; CDR3aa: CASSLGSGYTEAFF; CDR3nt: TGTGCCAGCAGCTTAGGGTCAGGCTACACTGAAGCTTTCTTT
j_gene: TRBJ2-1; v_gene: TRBV19; abundance: NA; d_gene: NA; CDR3aa: CASSISIGGNEQFF; CDR3nt: TGTGCCAGTAGTATATCAATCGGGGGCAATGAGCAGTTCTTC
j_gene: TRBJ2-7; v_gene: TRBV7-9; abundance: NA; d_gene: NA; CDR3aa: CASSLAGQGYEQYF; CDR3nt: TGTGCCAGCAGCTTAGCGGGCCAGGGCTACGAGCAGTACTTC
j_gene: TRBJ2-1; v_gene: TRBV11-2; abundance: few; d_gene: TRBD2; CDR3aa: CASSPGLAGGHEQFF; CDR3nt: TGTGCCAGCAGCCCTGGACTAGCGGGGGGACATGAGCAGTTCTTC
j_gene: TRBJ2-7; v_gene: TRBV5-6; abundance: few; d_gene: NA; CDR3aa: CASSFFSGKIYEQYF; CDR3nt: TGTGCCAGCAGCTTTTTCTCGGGAAAGATATACGAGCAGTACTTC
j_gene: TRBJ1-4; v_gene: TRBV28; abundance: few; d_gene: TRBD1; CDR3aa: CASSWDRVVEKLFF; CDR3nt: TGTGCCAGCAGTTGGGACAGGGTGGTCGAAAAACTGTTTTTT
j_gene: TRBJ2-7; v_gene: TRBV28; abundance: few; d_gene: TRBD2; CDR3aa: CASSWGGRPPYEQYF; CDR3nt: TGTGCCAGCAGTTGGGGCGGGAGGCCCCCCTACGAGCAGTACTTC
j_gene: TRBJ2-3; v_gene: TRBV30; abundance: few; d_gene: NA; CDR3aa: CAWRLGGEGTDTQYF; CDR3nt: TGTGCCTGGAGGTTAGGGGGGGAGGGCACAGATACGCAGTATTTT
j_gene: TRBJ1-1; v_gene: TRBV5-1; abundance: NA; d_gene: NA; CDR3aa: CASSRGSPDTEAFF; CDR3nt: TGCGCCAGCAGCCGAGGCTCCCCTGACACTGAAGCTTTCTTT
j_gene: TRBJ2-1; v_gene: TRBV9; abundance: NA; d_gene: TRBD1; CDR3aa: CASSGGQGRYNEQFF; CDR3nt: TGTGCCAGCAGCGGGGGACAGGGGAGGTACAATGAGCAGTTCTTC
j_gene: TRBJ2-3; v_gene: TRBV19; abundance: NA; d_gene: TRBD1; CDR3aa: CASSIFPPGQGAYSTSTDTQYF; CDR3nt: TGTGCCAGTAGTATTTTTCCTCCGGGACAGGGGGCGTATTCCACTAGCACAGATACGCAGTATTTT
j_gene: TRBJ1-1; v_gene: TRBV6-5; abundance: NA; d_gene: NA; CDR3aa: CASSYAPHFGAAEAFF; CDR3nt: TGTGCCAGCAGTTACGCCCCACATTTTGGGGCGGCTGAAGCTTTCTTT